The rows below give T cell receptor beta chains drawn from one sample of a study of cytotoxic CD8 clonotypes in ibrutinib-treated CLL. Measured with immunoSEQ multiplex PCR; TCRdb has only the in-frame clones, and not every one. The data contain 150,000 or so clones, 70% to 85% of them singletons. The sample was PBMCs, taken after 12 months of ibrutinib treatment. The receptors were sampled from a human donor with chronic lymphocytic leukemia. The CDR3 runs from the conserved cysteine through the conserved F or W. D genes are given only for firm matches. Size is stated for part of the rows, as once, few or many counts, or as a class when the clone is expanded.

j_call,v_call,d_call,clone_size,cdr3_aa,cdr3_nt
TRBJ1-1,TRBV28,.,once,CASSPERGASEAFF,TGTGCCAGCAGTCCCGAGAGAGGTGCAAGTGAAGCTTTCTTT
TRBJ2-5,TRBV5-1,TRBD2,many,CASSPSGGAGETQYF,TGCGCCAGCAGCCCTAGCGGGGGGGCCGGTGAGACCCAGTACTTC
TRBJ2-7,TRBV7-9,.,once,CASSLGSGTYEQYF,TGTGCCAGCAGCTTAGGTAGTGGAACCTACGAGCAGTACTTC
TRBJ2-2,TRBV7-8,.,many,CASRADANTGELFF,TGTGCCAGCAGGGCCGACGCGAACACCGGGGAGCTGTTTTTT
TRBJ2-1,TRBV6-1,.,.,CASKVGFEFF,TGTGCCAGCAAGGTGGGTTTTGAGTTCTTC
TRBJ2-1,TRBV9,.,.,CASSAGNEQFF,TGTGCCAGCAGCGCCGGCAATGAGCAGTTCTTC
TRBJ1-1,TRBV20-1,.,.,CSSRRNTEAFF,TGCAGTTCACGGCGGAACACTGAAGCTTTCTTT
TRBJ1-3,TRBV6-4,TRBD1,once,CASSGGIGNTIYF,TGTGCCAGTTCAGGGGGTATTGGAAACACCATATATTTT
TRBJ1-5,TRBV7-9,.,.,CASSLGVAGWQPQHF,TGTGCCAGCAGCTTAGGAGTAGCGGGGTGGCAGCCCCAGCATTTT
TRBJ2-3,TRBV19,.,.,CASNSGTDTQYF,TGTGCCAGTAATAGCGGAACAGATACGCAGTATTTT
TRBJ1-3,TRBV5-1,TRBD1,.,CASSHLGQENTIYF,TGCGCCAGCAGCCATTTGGGACAGGAGAACACCATATATTTT
TRBJ2-2,TRBV5-6,TRBD1,.,CASSFRDRATGELFF,TGTGCCAGCAGCTTCCGGGACAGAGCGACCGGGGAGCTGTTTTTT
TRBJ2-5,TRBV7-2,TRBD1,.,CASSLAPPTGAQETQYF,TGTGCCAGCAGCTTAGCACCCCCGACAGGGGCCCAAGAGACCCAGTACTTC
TRBJ1-1,TRBV6-5,TRBD1,.,CASKKQGGVNTEAFF,TGTGCCAGCAAGAAACAGGGGGGTGTGAACACTGAAGCTTTCTTT
TRBJ2-2,TRBV10-3,.,.,CAISESSRPELFF,TGTGCCATCAGTGAGTCAAGCAGGCCGGAGCTGTTTTTT
TRBJ2-7,TRBV6-6,TRBD1,.,CASSGTGSSYEQYF,TGTGCCAGCAGTGGGACAGGGAGCTCCTACGAGCAGTACTTC
TRBJ2-7,TRBV2,TRBD1,.,CASLPGQAFYEQYF,TGTGCCAGTTTACCGGGACAGGCCTTCTACGAGCAGTACTTC
TRBJ1-1,TRBV11-2,.,.,CASSARYTEAFF,TGTGCCAGCAGCGCTCGCTACACTGAAGCTTTCTTT
TRBJ2-1,TRBV7-2,TRBD1,once,CASVWGRGRFNEQFF,TGTGCCAGTGTATGGGGCAGGGGGCGGTTCAATGAGCAGTTCTTC
TRBJ2-5,TRBV7-2,.,.,CASSSPLEHRETQYF,TGTGCCAGCAGCTCCCCGCTCGAGCACCGGGAGACCCAGTACTTC
TRBJ1-6,TRBV6-5,TRBD1,.,CASSKETGRFFPLHF,TGTGCCAGCAGTAAAGAGACAGGGAGGTTCTTTCCCCTCCACTTT
TRBJ1-1,TRBV13,TRBD1,.,CASSGGDSQKGTEAFF,TGTGCCAGCAGCGGTGGGGACAGCCAAAAGGGCACTGAAGCTTTCTTT
TRBJ1-6,TRBV19,.,.,CASRRPGRDNSPLHF,TGTGCCAGTAGGAGACCGGGACGAGATAATTCACCCCTCCACTTT
TRBJ1-5,TRBV5-6,.,few,CASSLGDQPQHF,TGTGCCAGCAGCTTGGGGGATCAGCCCCAGCATTTT
TRBJ1-1,TRBV7-6,.,once,CASSTFPLTEAFF,TGTGCCAGCAGCACCTTTCCGCTCACTGAAGCTTTCTTT
TRBJ2-2,TRBV14,TRBD2,.,CASSSLLTSGSRTGELFF,TGTGCCAGCAGCTCCCTTCTGACTAGCGGGAGCCGGACCGGGGAGCTGTTTTTT
TRBJ2-1,TRBV10-2,TRBD1,.,CASLGTVVVSEDVVSSYNEQFF,TGCGCCAGCTTAGGGACAGTCGTCGTTTCGGAAGATGTCGTTTCATCCTACAATGAGCAGTTCTTC
TRBJ2-3,TRBV5-1,.,once,CASSLTDRDTQYF,TGCGCCAGCAGCTTGACGGACAGAGATACGCAGTATTTT
TRBJ1-5,TRBV6-6,.,.,CASSSLRGGNQPQHF,TGTGCCAGCAGTTCCCTCAGGGGAGGGAATCAGCCCCAGCATTTT
TRBJ2-2,TRBV29-1,TRBD1,.,CSVEEVQGTGELFF,TGCAGCGTTGAAGAGGTACAGGGGACCGGGGAGCTGTTTTTT
TRBJ2-3,TRBV18,.,once,CASSPRLLDTQYF,TGTGCCAGCTCACCACGGCTGCTGGATACGCAGTATTTT
TRBJ2-5,TRBV19,TRBD1,.,CASRPGTGGTQYF,TGTGCCAGTAGACCCGGGACAGGGGGGACCCAGTACTTC
TRBJ1-1,TRBV10-3,TRBD1,.,CAIRRDRDKAFF,TGTGCCATCCGCCGGGACAGGGATAAAGCTTTCTTT
TRBJ1-1,TRBV18,TRBD1,.,CASSLDRVEPPPYTEAFF,TGTGCCAGCTCACTGGACAGGGTCGAACCCCCCCCCTACACTGAAGCTTTCTTT
TRBJ2-5,TRBV4-2,.,few,CASSQGLELETQYF,TGTGCCAGCAGCCAAGGACTAGAATTGGAGACCCAGTACTTC
TRBJ2-3,TRBV7-2,.,.,CASSLASNTDTQYF,TGTGCCAGCAGCTTAGCTAGCAACACAGATACGCAGTATTTT
TRBJ2-5,TRBV30,.,.,CAWAGGQETQYF,TGTGCCTGGGCTGGGGGTCAAGAGACCCAGTACTTC
TRBJ2-3,TRBV5-1,TRBD2,.,CASSRGSPSGGTDTQYF,TGCGCCAGCAGCCGAGGGTCCCCCAGCGGGGGCACAGATACGCAGTATTTT
TRBJ1-2,TRBV9,.,many,CASSVGPLTGYTF,TGTGCCAGCAGCGTCGGGCCCCTTACCGGCTACACCTTC
TRBJ1-2,TRBV7-2,.,.,CASSLPVTKDGYTF,TGTGCCAGCAGCTTACCGGTAACAAAGGATGGCTACACCTTC
TRBJ1-4,TRBV14,TRBD1,.,CASSQGQGSNEKLFF,TGTGCCAGCAGCCAAGGACAGGGTAGTAATGAAAAACTGTTTTTT
TRBJ2-7,TRBV6-5,.,.,CASSYSRPGSYEQYF,TGTGCCAGCAGTTACTCGAGGCCGGGAAGCTACGAGCAGTACTTC
TRBJ2-1,TRBV7-7,.,.,CASSLDGAWYNEQFF,TGTGCCAGCAGCTTAGATGGGGCGTGGTACAATGAGCAGTTCTTC
TRBJ2-7,TRBV9,TRBD1,.,CASSPRPGTDTYEQYF,TGTGCCAGCAGTCCTAGACCCGGGACAGACACCTACGAGCAGTACTTC
TRBJ2-7,TRBV7-6,TRBD1,.,CASSLGGGQGYEQYF,TGTGCCAGCAGCTTAGGGGGCGGACAGGGATACGAGCAGTACTTC
TRBJ1-4,TRBV4-1,TRBD1,.,CASSLRTGGGEKLFF,TGCGCCAGCAGCCTCAGGACAGGGGGAGGTGAAAAACTGTTTTTT